These 11 T cell receptor beta chains share one sample of origin, sequenced in a study of blood T cell repertoires in COVID-19 (TCRdb year 2020). Libraries were constructed by the immunoSEQ multiplex PCR assay. The table comes from immuneACCESS by way of TCRdb, which keeps in-frame sequences with V and J called. Part of the clones is missing from these tables; in studies checked, under half for an unresolved V gene and the rest for unknown reasons. Present in this sample are around 230,000 clones, 85% of which were seen just once. The biggest ten clones account for around 5.5% of the sample. Sequencing used peripheral blood. The origin of the receptors is a man aged 50 to 60 with COVID-19, enrolled during active disease.

The gene calls are TRBV7-9 and TRBJ1-5; 7 nucleotides match TRBD1. CDR3 length: 13 residues. Per germline, CDR1 SEHNR and CDR2 FQNEAQ (reference sequence). The V segment lost 7 bases and the J segment 6 bases; nucleotides outside the gene matches: 6. The CDR3 DNA is TGTGCCAGCACCGCCCAGGGGGGTCAGCCCCAGCATTTT. This codes for CASTAQGGQPQHF.

V gene TRBV28 combines with J gene TRBJ2-7; 11 bases are shared with TRBD2. CDR1 and CDR2 from the germline V gene are MDHEN and SYDVKM. CDR3 length: 15 residues. V lost 5 bases to trimming and J lost 6 bases; unmatched junction nucleotides: 9. This CDR3 is CASSLAGGSLFEQYF. The DNA of the CDR3 is TGTGCCAGCAGTCTAGCGGGGGGTTCGCTTTTCGAGCAGTACTTC.

The genes are TRBV7-8 and TRBJ2-3; 8 bases are a match to TRBD2. V lost 2 bases and J lost 0; bases outside the gene matches: 10. Germline V gene sequence: CDR1 SGHVS, CDR2 FQNEAQ. This CDR3 contains 18 residues. The CDR3 sequence: CASSLRAGDELSTDTQYF. CDR3 in DNA: TGTGCCAGCAGCTTAAGAGCGGGGGATGAACTTAGCACAGATACGCAGTATTTT.

The V gene is TRBV6-5, the J gene TRBJ2-1, with TRBD1 identical over 9 bases. The CDR3 covers 15 residues. Germline lookup yields CDR1 MNHEY and CDR2 SVGAGI. J was trimmed by 2 bases and V by 6 bases; bases with no gene match: 5. The DNA of the CDR3 is TGTGCCAGCAGAGTTACAGGGGGCGCCTACAATGAGCAGTTCTTC. Its protein is CASRVTGGAYNEQFF.

This clone has a single count. The rearrangement uses TRBV7-3 and TRBJ2-2; TRBD2 aligns across 7 bases. J lost 7 bases, V lost 1 base, and 3 bases had no gene match. CDR3 length equals 14 residues. Germline V gene sequence: CDR1 SGHTA, CDR2 FQGTGA. CDR3 in amino acids: CASSLSRGSGELFF. The CDR3 DNA is TGTGCCAGCAGCTTAAGTCGCGGGAGCGGGGAGCTGTTTTTT.

The table lists this clone with a count of one. The chain employs TRBV6-5 and TRBJ1-1; 9 positions match TRBD1. Germline-derived CDR1 and CDR2 are MNHEY and SVGAGI. V dropped 7 bases and J dropped 3; count of bases not matched to a gene: 9. The CDR3 loop spans 15 amino acids. CDR3 bases: TGTGCCAGCATGGGACAGGGCGGTTGGGACACTGAAGCTTTCTTT. It translates to CASMGQGGWDTEAFF.

The CDR3: CASSPVVFRDPKHSGNTIYF. The CDR3 bases are TGTGCCAGCTCACCGGTTGTATTCCGGGATCCTAAACACTCTGGAAACACCATATATTTT. The V call is TRBV18, the J call TRBJ1-3; D is unclear. This CDR3 is built from 20 residues. The germline V gene has CDR1 KGHSH and CDR2 LQKENI. V dropped 3 bases and J dropped 0 bases, with 24 bases sitting between them.

The chain uses TRBV29-1 and TRBJ2-1; 14 nucleotides align to TRBD2. After removal of 1 base from V and 0 bases from J, the junction contained 5 bases not matched to a gene. Germline V gene sequence: CDR1 SQVTM, CDR2 ANQGSEA. CDR3 length equals 18 residues. The DNA for the CDR3 is TGCAGCGTTGAAGGGACTAGCGGGGGGATTACCTCCTACAATGAGCAGTTCTTC. This translates into CSVEGTSGGITSYNEQFF.

CDR3 in amino acids: CASSYRSSPLHF. DNA for the CDR3: TGTGCCAGCAGTTATAGGAGTTCACCCCTCCACTTT. The chain carries TRBV6-5 and TRBJ1-6; no reliable D call. This CDR3 is 12 amino acids long. Germline lookup yields CDR1 MNHEY and CDR2 SVGAGI. The V gene lost 3 bases and the J gene lost 9 bases, with 6 bases spanning the gap.

This rearrangement joins TRBV7-3 to TRBJ1-1, with D tentatively TRBD1 (6 bases). V lost 6 bases and J lost 3, with 11 bases in between. The length of the CDR3 is 13 residues. Germline CDR1 SGHTA, CDR2 FQGTGA. The CDR3, as DNA: TGTGCCAGCAGTCAGGACAGCGACACTGAAGCTTTCTTT. It is translated as CASSQDSDTEAFF.

This chain uses TRBV30 with TRBJ2-2; TRBD2 is a possible D gene (5 bases). V lost 5 bases, J lost 3 bases, and 13 bases lay in between. The CDR3 sequence is 14 residues long. Per germline, CDR1 GTSNPN and CDR2 SVGIG (reference sequence). Here the CDR3 reads CAWGIPGYTGELFF. The CDR3 DNA follows: TGTGCCTGGGGTATCCCGGGGTACACCGGGGAGCTGTTTTTT.